The next 24 T cell receptor beta chains were all read from a single sample in a study of T cell responses to AZD1222 COVID-19 vaccine. The protocol was immunoSEQ multiplex PCR, while the TCRdb copy is restricted to in-frame clones and leaves out a portion. The profile shows some 140,000 clones, around 90% of them singletons. The source material was peripheral blood, sampled on day 0 of AZD1222 vaccination. These receptors were collected from an adult in good health.

V is TRBV7-9 and J is TRBJ1-5, with D perhaps TRBD1 (5 bases). V lost 3 bases and J lost 4, with 16 bases in between. Germline V gives CDR1 SEHNR, CDR2 FQNEAQ (reference sequence). There are 16 residues in the CDR3. The CDR3 coding sequence is TGTGCCAGCAGCTTGAACCCCGCGGGGGGGAATCAGCCCCAGCATTTT. Its translation is CASSLNPAGGNQPQHF.

The rearrangement links TRBV5-8 to TRBJ1-6, with 9 bases that match TRBD1. Germline loops: CDR1 SGHTS, CDR2 YDEGEE. V shed 5 bases, J shed 11 bases, and the junction held 8 bases outside the gene matches. CDR3 size: 14 residues. This CDR3 is CASSSTGGLTPLHF. CDR3 DNA: TGTGCCAGCAGTAGCACAGGGGGCCTGACACCCCTCCACTTT.

The chain employs TRBV4-1 and TRBJ2-7; D unresolved. V was cut by 0 bases and J by 0 bases, with 9 bases left in between. CDR1 is MGHRA, CDR2 YSYEKL, per germline. This CDR3 has 15 amino acids. The CDR3 here is CASSQEGQSSYEQYF. As DNA, the CDR3 is TGCGCCAGCAGCCAAGAAGGGCAGTCCTCCTACGAGCAGTACTTC.

The V gene is TRBV10-3, the J gene TRBJ1-3; TRBD1 might be the D (5 bases). V was clipped by 6 bases and J by 0 bases, with 12 bases between them. Germline V gene data show CDR1 as ENHRY and CDR2 as SYGVKD. The length of the CDR3 is 15 residues. CDR3 sequence reads: CAIRGDASSGNTIYF. The CDR3 bases are TGTGCCATCAGGGGGGACGCCTCCTCTGGAAACACCATATATTTT.

This chain uses TRBV7-6 with TRBJ2-7; a possible D gene is TRBD1 (7 bases). The CDR3 totals 15 residues. Germline V lookup: CDR1 SGHVS, CDR2 FNYEAQ. The ends were cut back, 5 bases at V and 4 bases at J, with 18 bases in the middle. CDR3 coding DNA: TGTGCCAGCAGCCCCCCGCAGACAGGGAGGTACGAGCAGTACTTC. It encodes CASSPPQTGRYEQYF.

The V and J genes are TRBV7-2 and TRBJ1-2; TRBD1 matches 11 bases. The V gene's germline CDR1 is SGHTA and CDR2 FQGNSA. This CDR3 spans 18 amino acids. The junction had 15 bases not matched to a gene; V was cut back by 1 base and J by 8 bases. In nucleotides, the CDR3 is TGTGCCAGCAGCTTAGATCGGGACAGGGGGGCAAGAGGTTCCGGCTACACCTTC. As protein: CASSLDRDRGARGSGYTF. Full variable domain (outside the CDR3, taken from reference TRBV7-2 and TRBJ1-2): GAGVSQSPSNKVTEKGKDVELRCDPISGHTALYWYRQSLGQGLEFLIYFQGNSAPDKSGLPSDRFSAERTGGSVSTLTIQRTQQEDSAVYLCASSLDRDRGARGSGYTFGSGTRLTVV.

The J gene is TRBJ1-5, the V gene TRBV28; the D gene is possibly TRBD1 (5 bases). The CDR3 sequence is 19 residues long. V was cut by 3 bases and J by 0 bases, with 21 bases left in between. CDR1 is MDHEN, CDR2 SYDVKM, per germline. CDR3 loop: CASSLASHRIHYSNQPQHF. In DNA form, the CDR3 reads TGTGCCAGCAGTTTGGCTTCTCACAGGATACACTATAGCAATCAGCCCCAGCATTTT.

The V gene is TRBV3-1 (or the pseudogene TRBV3-2), the J gene TRBJ2-7; no firm D call. The CDR3 extends over 11 amino acids. V was trimmed by 4 bases and J by 4 bases, leaving 5 bases between them. CDR1 is LGHDT, CDR2 YNNKEL, per germline (reference sequence). CDR3 bases: TGTGCCAGCAGCCTAGAATACGAGCAGTACTTC. It translates to CASSLEYEQYF.

The genes are TRBV28 and TRBJ1-4, with D tentatively TRBD1 (6 bases). This CDR3 comprises 16 residues. Deletions cut 3 bases from V and 2 bases from J, with 13 bases between. The germline CDR1 and CDR2 sequences are MDHEN and SYDVKM. CDR3 DNA sequence: TGTGCCAGCAGTTTGTCGGGGGGGGGCACTAATGAAAAACTGTTTTTT. Translated: CASSLSGGGTNEKLFF.

This clone appeared a few times. This chain connects TRBV30 to TRBJ1-5, with D possibly matching TRBD1 (5 bases). V lost 2 bases and J lost 6, with 17 bases in between. The CDR3 has 15 amino acids. Germline V gives CDR1 GTSNPN, CDR2 SVGIG (reference sequence). Written as DNA, the CDR3 is TGTGCCTGGAGTCAAAAGGGGTGGGGCGGTCAGCCCCAGCATTTT. This translates into CAWSQKGWGGQPQHF.

The chain combines TRBV19 with TRBJ2-1; D is unresolved. The V gene lost 7 bases and the J gene lost 5 bases, with 12 bases spanning the gap. Germline assignment: CDR1 LNHDA and CDR2 SQIVND (reference sequence). The CDR3 is 13 amino acids. The CDR3 here is CASTRTENNEQFF. CDR3 DNA sequence: TGTGCCAGTACCAGGACGGAAAACAATGAGCAGTTCTTC.

This clone was seen a few times. The sample holds other DNA sequences that translate to the same CDR3. V and J are TRBV4-1 and TRBJ1-6; 10 bases are a match to TRBD1. J was trimmed by 6 bases and V by 4 bases; bases with no gene match: 0. Germline V gene lookup returns CDR1 MGHRA and CDR2 YSYEKL. The CDR3 loop spans 14 amino acids. CDR3 DNA sequence: TGCGCCAGCAGCCGGGACAGGGGTAATTCACCCCTCCACTTT. Residues: CASSRDRGNSPLHF.

The chain uses TRBV5-1 and TRBJ2-7; TRBD1 might be the D (6 bases). In germline, CDR1 is SGHRS, CDR2 YFSETQ. The CDR3 length is 14 residues. V dropped 0 bases and J dropped 3 bases, with 10 bases sitting between them. The CDR3 DNA reads as TGCGCCAGCAGCTTGGGACAGGATATCTACGAGCAGTACTTC. Its protein is CASSLGQDIYEQYF.

The chain recombines TRBV7-9 with TRBJ1-6; no definite D call. Trimming cost V 5 bases and J 9 bases, with 14 bases left between them. CDR3 length equals 14 residues. The germline V gene encodes CDR1 SEHNR and CDR2 FQNEAQ (reference sequence). CDR3 loop: CASSLDWGSSPLHF. CDR3 sequence (DNA): TGTGCCAGCAGCCTGGACTGGGGATCTTCACCCCTCCACTTT. The full variable domain, its missing parts supplied by reference TRBV7-9 and TRBJ1-6, is DTGVSQNPRHKITKRGQNVTFRCDPISEHNRLYWYRQTLGQGPEFLTYFQNEAQLEKSRLLSDRFSAERPKGSFSTLEIQRTEQGDSAMYLCASSLDWGSSPLHFGNGTRLTVT.

This rearrangement joins TRBV5-4 to TRBJ1-1; maybe TRBD1 (6 bases). In germline, CDR1 is SGHNT, CDR2 YYREEE (reference sequence). Trimming stripped 4 bases from V and 6 bases from J, with 16 bases between. This CDR3 region has 14 residues. CDR3 sequence reads: CASSPEGGIAEAFF. DNA of the CDR3: TGTGCCAGCAGCCCGGAGGGGGGTATTGCTGAAGCTTTCTTT.

The chain uses TRBV18 and TRBJ1-2; 8 nucleotides agree with TRBD1. The junction had 3 bases not matched to a gene; V was cut back by 4 bases and J by 2 bases. Germline CDR1 KGHSH, CDR2 LQKENI. CDR3 length: 14 residues. CDR3 residues: CASSQTGENYGYTF. The CDR3 DNA reads as TGTGCCAGCTCACAGACAGGGGAGAACTATGGCTACACCTTC.

V and J are TRBV11-3 and TRBJ2-3; D not resolved. This CDR3 region has 14 residues. The V and J ends lost 1 base and 4 bases respectively, with 9 bases between them. CDR1 is SGHNT and CDR2 is YENEEA in the germline V gene. The CDR3 nucleotides are TGTGCCAGCAGCTTAGGGTACCGGGCAGATACGCAGTATTTT. This gives the protein CASSLGYRADTQYF.

The V gene is TRBV6-5, the J gene TRBJ1-2, with 9 positions matching TRBD1. The CDR3 loop spans 15 amino acids. The germline gives CDR1 MNHEY, CDR2 SVGAGI. V trimming: 6 bases; J trimming: 8 bases; junction bases outside the gene matches: 13. The CDR3 bases are TGTGCCAGCAGCCGCCTTTTGGACAGGGGATGGGGCTACACCTTC. Amino acid sequence: CASSRLLDRGWGYTF.

The chain carries TRBV6-5 and TRBJ1-1; D uncertain. The V end lost 0 bases, the J end lost 1 base, and 9 bases lay between the germline ends. Germline assignment: CDR1 MNHEY and CDR2 SVGAGI. The CDR3 contains 15 residues. Here the CDR3 reads CASSYSVGENTEAFF. The CDR3 region has the DNA TGTGCCAGCAGTTACTCAGTTGGGGAGAACACTGAAGCTTTCTTT.

The rearrangement joins TRBV5-1 to TRBJ1-1, with D unclear. This CDR3 is 14 amino acids long. Trimming left V 2 bases short and J 0 bases short, with 8 bases between. The germline V gene encodes CDR1 SGHRS and CDR2 YFSETQ. The CDR3 spells CASSLPGMNTEAFF. CDR3 bases: TGCGCCAGCAGCTTACCGGGAATGAACACTGAAGCTTTCTTT.

This CDR3 reads CASSQVGVPLGGYTF. The CDR3 nucleotides read TGTGCCAGCAGCCAAGTTGGAGTGCCCCTGGGAGGCTACACCTTC. This chain joins TRBV14 and TRBJ1-2; D gene unclear. From germline, CDR1 is SGHDN and CDR2 FVKESK. Trimming stripped 1 base from V and 8 bases from J, with 17 bases between. This CDR3 has 15 residues.

J is TRBJ1-1 and V is TRBV6-2 or TRBV6-3; D ambiguous. CDR1 is MNHEY, CDR2 SVGEGT, per germline. V shed 2 bases and J shed 1 base, with 8 bases lying between them. There are 14 residues in the CDR3. CDR3 sequence (DNA): TGTGCCAGCAGTTACATGGTCTCGAACACTGAAGCTTTCTTT. This codes for CASSYMVSNTEAFF.

This chain joins TRBV6-6 and TRBJ1-4; D unclear. The CDR3 sequence is 14 residues long. With 5 bases removed from V and 0 bases from J, the gap between germline ends came to 7 bases. Germline-derived CDR1 and CDR2 are MNHNY and SVGAGI (reference sequence). The CDR3 loop reads CASSDGSTNEKLFF. The DNA of the CDR3 is TGTGCCAGCAGTGACGGATCAACTAATGAAAAACTGTTTTTT.

This clone was seen a single time. The chain links TRBV5-1 to TRBJ2-2; the match to TRBD1 covers 9 bases. Germline V gene lookup returns CDR1 SGHRS and CDR2 YFSETQ. Losses at the gene ends were 2 bases for V and 5 bases for J; bases not matched to a gene: 4. This CDR3 is built from 15 residues. The CDR3 sequence is CASSFRTGETGELFF. The CDR3 DNA reads TGCGCCAGCAGCTTCCGGACAGGGGAAACCGGGGAGCTGTTTTTT.